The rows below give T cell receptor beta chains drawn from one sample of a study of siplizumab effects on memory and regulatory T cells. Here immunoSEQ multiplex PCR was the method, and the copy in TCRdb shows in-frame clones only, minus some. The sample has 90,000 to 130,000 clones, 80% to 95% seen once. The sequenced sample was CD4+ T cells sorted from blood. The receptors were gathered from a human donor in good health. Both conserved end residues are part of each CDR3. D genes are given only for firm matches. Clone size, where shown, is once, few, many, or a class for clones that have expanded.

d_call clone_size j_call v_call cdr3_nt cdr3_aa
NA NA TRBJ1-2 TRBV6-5 TGTGCCAGCAGTTACAGGGGCTATGGCTACACCTTC CASSYRGYGYTF
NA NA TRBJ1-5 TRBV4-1 TGCGCCAGCAGCCAAGATGATGAACCTTGGCATCAGCCCCAGCATTTT CASSQDDEPWHQPQHF
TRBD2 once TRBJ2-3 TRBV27 TGTGCCAGCAGCTTCCGGGGTAGCGGGGAGAGAGATACGCAGTATTTT CASSFRGSGERDTQYF
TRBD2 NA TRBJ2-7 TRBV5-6 TGTGCCAGCAGCTTGAGTGGCGGGAGGAACGAGCAGTACTTC CASSLSGGRNEQYF
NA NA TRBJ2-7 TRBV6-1 TGTGCCAGCAGTGAAGCGTTGGGGCGGCGCTACGAGCAGTACTTC CASSEALGRRYEQYF
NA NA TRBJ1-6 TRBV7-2 TGTGCCAGCAGCCCCTCGGTGCGCTCACTGAATTCACCCCTCCACTTT CASSPSVRSLNSPLHF
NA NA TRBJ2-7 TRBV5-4 TGTGCCAGCAGCTTGCCCGGACTCCTGGGCGCCTTCTCCTACGAGCAGTACTTC CASSLPGLLGAFSYEQYF
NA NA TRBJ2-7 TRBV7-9 TGTGCCAGCAGCCCCAAGGGCCCCTACGAGCAGTACTTC CASSPKGPYEQYF
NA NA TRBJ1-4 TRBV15 TGTGCCACCAGCATACGGACCGCCAATGAAAAACTGTTTTTT CATSIRTANEKLFF
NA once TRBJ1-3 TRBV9 TGTGCCAGCAGCGTAGGGGACCTCCACTCTGGAAACACCATATATTTT CASSVGDLHSGNTIYF
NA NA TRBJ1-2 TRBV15 TGTGCCACCAGCAGAGAGAAGGGCTATGGCTACACCTTC CATSREKGYGYTF
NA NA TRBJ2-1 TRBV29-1 TGCAGCGTTGACCAGGGGGGGACACACAATGAGCAGTTCTTC CSVDQGGTHNEQFF
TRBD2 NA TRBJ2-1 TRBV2 TGTGCCAGCAGTGTGAGGGGAGGGTTTTACAATGAGCAGTTCTTC CASSVRGGFYNEQFF
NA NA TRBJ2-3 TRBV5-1 TGCGCCAGCAGCTTTAACACAGATACGCAGTATTTT CASSFNTDTQYF
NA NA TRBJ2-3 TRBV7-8 TGTGCCAGCAGCTTAGCGCGAAAGAGTAGCACAGATACGCAGTATTTT CASSLARKSSTDTQYF
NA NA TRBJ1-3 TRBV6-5 TGTGCCAGCAGCCCTGGAATCTCTGGAAACACCATATATTTT CASSPGISGNTIYF
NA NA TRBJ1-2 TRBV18 TGTGCCAGCTCGGAGGACGCGAGAGCTGGCTACACCTTC CASSEDARAGYTF
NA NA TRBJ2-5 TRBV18 TGTGCCAGCTCGCCGGCTGGGGGTGAGAAGACCCAGTACTTC CASSPAGGEKTQYF
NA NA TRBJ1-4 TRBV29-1 TGCAGCGTTGCCAGGGCTAATGAAAAACTGTTTTTT CSVARANEKLFF
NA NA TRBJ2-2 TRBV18 TGTGCCAGCTCCCCTAGGACTACCACCGGGGAGCTGTTTTTT CASSPRTTTGELFF
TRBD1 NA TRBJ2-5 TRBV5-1 TGCGCCAGCAGCCACGGGACAGGGAGAGAGACCCAGTACTTC CASSHGTGRETQYF
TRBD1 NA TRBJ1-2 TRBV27 TGTGCCAGCAGACCTCCGGGACAGGGGTATGGCTACACCTTC CASRPPGQGYGYTF
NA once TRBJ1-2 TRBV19 TGTGCCAGTAGTACCTCTGGCGCGGGGAACTATGGCTACACCTTC CASSTSGAGNYGYTF
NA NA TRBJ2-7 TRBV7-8 TGTGCCAGCAGCCCCTCGACTCTGTTGGAGCAGTACTTC CASSPSTLLEQYF
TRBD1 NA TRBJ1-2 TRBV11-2 TGTGCCAGCAGCTTAGGGGGACAGGGTTTTTACTATGGCTACACCTTC CASSLGGQGFYYGYTF
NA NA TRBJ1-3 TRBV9 TGTGCCAGCAGCGTATCGGGGGCGGGAAACACCATATATTTT CASSVSGAGNTIYF
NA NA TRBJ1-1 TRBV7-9 TGTGCCAGCAGCCAGTGGGCTGAAGCTTTCTTT CASSQWAEAFF
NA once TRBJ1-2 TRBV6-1 TGTGCCAGCAGTCGGGAGGGGGGGGTGAACTATGGCTACACCTTC CASSREGGVNYGYTF
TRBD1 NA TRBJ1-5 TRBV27 TGTGCCAGCAGTCCGCTCACAGGGGGCATATCGGGCAATCAGCCCCAGCATTTT CASSPLTGGISGNQPQHF
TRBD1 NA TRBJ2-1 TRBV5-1 TGCGCCAGCAGCGTGACAGGGCCCTACAATGAGCAGTTCTTC CASSVTGPYNEQFF
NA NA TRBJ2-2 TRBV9 TGTGCCAGCAGCGTAGCCCAGGGGCCCACCGGGGAGCTGTTTTTT CASSVAQGPTGELFF
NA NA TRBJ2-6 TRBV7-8 TGTGCCAGCAGCCCCCGCAGGCTTGGGGCCAACGTCCTGACTTTC CASSPRRLGANVLTF
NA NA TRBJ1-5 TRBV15 TGTGCCACCAGCAGAGAAACGGCAGGGAATAGCAATCAGCCCCAGCATTTT CATSRETAGNSNQPQHF
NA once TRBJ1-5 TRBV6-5 TGTGCCAGCAGTCCCGCAGGGCAACAGCCCCAGCATTTT CASSPAGQQPQHF
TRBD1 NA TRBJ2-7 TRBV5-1 TGCGCCAGCAGCCAATCGACAGGGCTCTACGAGCAGTACTTC CASSQSTGLYEQYF
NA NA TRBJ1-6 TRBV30 TGTGCCTGGAGCGCGGAACAGGGCAGGGGCGGACCCCTCCACTTT CAWSAEQGRGGPLHF
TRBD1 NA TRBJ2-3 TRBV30 TGTGCCTGGAGCGCCGGGACAGCCACAGATACGCAGTATTTT CAWSAGTATDTQYF
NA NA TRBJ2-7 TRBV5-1 TGCGCCAGCAGCTTGTCCAGTTCCTACGAGCAGTACTTC CASSLSSSYEQYF
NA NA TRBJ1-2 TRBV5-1 TGCGCCAGCAGCTGGGCAGAGCGCCCGGGCTATGGCTACACCTTC CASSWAERPGYGYTF
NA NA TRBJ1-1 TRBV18 TGTGCCAGCTCACCACCGACGGGGGGGCGAGAGGCTGAAGCTTTCTTT CASSPPTGGREAEAFF
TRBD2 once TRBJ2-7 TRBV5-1 TGCGCCAGCAGCAAACTAGCGGGAGTTCTTCCCTACGAGCAGTACTTC CASSKLAGVLPYEQYF
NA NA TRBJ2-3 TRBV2 TGTGCCAGCAGTGGCCCTACGCAGTATTTT CASSGPTQYF